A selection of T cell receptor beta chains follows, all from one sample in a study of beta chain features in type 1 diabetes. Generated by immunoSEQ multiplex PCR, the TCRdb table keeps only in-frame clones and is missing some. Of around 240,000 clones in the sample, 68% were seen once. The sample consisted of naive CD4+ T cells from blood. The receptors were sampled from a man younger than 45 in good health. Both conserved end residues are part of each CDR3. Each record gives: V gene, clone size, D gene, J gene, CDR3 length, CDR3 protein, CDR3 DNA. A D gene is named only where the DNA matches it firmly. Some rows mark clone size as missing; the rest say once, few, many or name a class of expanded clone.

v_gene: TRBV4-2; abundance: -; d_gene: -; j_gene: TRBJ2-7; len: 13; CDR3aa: CASSQGSSYEQYF; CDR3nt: TGTGCCAGCAGCCAAGGTTCCTCCTACGAGCAGTACTTC
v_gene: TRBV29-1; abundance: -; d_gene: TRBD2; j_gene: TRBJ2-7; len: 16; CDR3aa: CSVATSGTRNSYEQYF; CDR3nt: TGCAGCGTTGCGACTAGCGGGACCCGGAACTCCTACGAGCAGTACTTC
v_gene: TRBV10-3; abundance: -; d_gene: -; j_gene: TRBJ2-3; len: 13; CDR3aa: CAARLDGTDTQYF; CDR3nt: TGTGCCGCCCGACTAGATGGCACAGATACGCAGTATTTT
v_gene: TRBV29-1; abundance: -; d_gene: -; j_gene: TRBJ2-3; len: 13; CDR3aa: CSVRGRSTDTQYF; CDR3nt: TGCAGCGTTAGAGGGAGAAGCACAGATACGCAGTATTTT
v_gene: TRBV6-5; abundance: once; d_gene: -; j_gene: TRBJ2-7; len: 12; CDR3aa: CASRSVSGEQYF; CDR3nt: TGTGCCAGCCGAAGTGTGTCTGGGGAGCAGTACTTC
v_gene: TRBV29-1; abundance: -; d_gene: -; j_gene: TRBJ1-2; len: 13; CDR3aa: CSVVDRKLYGYTF; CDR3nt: TGCAGCGTTGTAGACAGGAAACTTTATGGCTACACCTTC
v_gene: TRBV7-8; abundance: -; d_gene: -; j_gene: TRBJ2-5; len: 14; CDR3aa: CASSLVAGAETQYF; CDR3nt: TGTGCCAGCAGCTTAGTGGCGGGCGCAGAGACCCAGTACTTC
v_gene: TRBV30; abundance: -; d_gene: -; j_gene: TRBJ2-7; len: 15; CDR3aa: CAWSVLEGLRGEQYF; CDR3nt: TGTGCCTGGAGTGTACTCGAGGGACTGCGGGGCGAGCAGTACTTC
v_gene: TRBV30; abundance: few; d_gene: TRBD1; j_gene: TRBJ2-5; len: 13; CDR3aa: CAWTYRGWETQYF; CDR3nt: TGTGCCTGGACTTACAGGGGGTGGGAGACCCAGTACTTC
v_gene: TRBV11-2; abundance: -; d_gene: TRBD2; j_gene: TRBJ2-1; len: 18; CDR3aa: CASSLVTTSGGIYNEQFF; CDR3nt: TGTGCCAGCAGCTTAGTGACGACTAGCGGGGGGATATACAATGAGCAGTTCTTC
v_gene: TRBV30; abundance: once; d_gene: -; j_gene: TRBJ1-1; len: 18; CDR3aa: CAWIRTGPGQGSVTEAFF; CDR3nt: TGTGCCTGGATTCGAACCGGGCCGGGCCAAGGAAGCGTTACTGAAGCTTTCTTT
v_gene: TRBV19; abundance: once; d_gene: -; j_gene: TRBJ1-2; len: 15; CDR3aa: CASSILQPYGYGYTF; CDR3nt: TGTGCCAGTAGTATACTTCAACCCTACGGCTATGGCTACACCTTC
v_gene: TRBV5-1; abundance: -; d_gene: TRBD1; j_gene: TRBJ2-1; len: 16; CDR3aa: CASSSHLRTGLSEQFF; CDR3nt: TGCGCCAGCAGCTCTCACTTAAGGACAGGCTTAAGTGAGCAGTTCTTC
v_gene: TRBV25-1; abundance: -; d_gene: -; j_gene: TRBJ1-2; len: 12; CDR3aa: CASSDFNYGYTF; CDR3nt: TGTGCCAGCAGTGACTTCAACTATGGCTACACCTTC
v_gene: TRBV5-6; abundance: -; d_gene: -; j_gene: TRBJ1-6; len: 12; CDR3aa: CASSSYSSPLHF; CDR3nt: TGTGCCAGCAGCTCGTACAGTTCACCCCTCCACTTT
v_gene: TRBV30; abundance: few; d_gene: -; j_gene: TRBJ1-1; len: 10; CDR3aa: CASGTLTAFF; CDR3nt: TGTGCCTCAGGGACACTGACAGCTTTCTTT
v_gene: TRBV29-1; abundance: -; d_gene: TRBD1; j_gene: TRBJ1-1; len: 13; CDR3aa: CSAGQGASTEAFF; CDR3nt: TGCAGCGCGGGACAGGGGGCGTCCACTGAAGCTTTCTTT
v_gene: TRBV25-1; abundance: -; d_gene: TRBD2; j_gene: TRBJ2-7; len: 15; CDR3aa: CASSDLTSGGYEQYF; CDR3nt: TGTGCCAGCAGTGACTTGACTAGCGGGGGCTACGAGCAGTACTTC
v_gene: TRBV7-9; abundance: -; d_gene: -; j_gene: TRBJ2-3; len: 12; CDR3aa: CASSFGTDTQYF; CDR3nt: TGTGCCAGCAGCTTCGGCACAGATACGCAGTATTTT
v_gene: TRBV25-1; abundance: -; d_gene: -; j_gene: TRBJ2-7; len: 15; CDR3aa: CASSEITRAIDEQYF; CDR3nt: TGTGCCAGCAGTGAAATCACCCGGGCAATCGACGAGCAGTACTTC
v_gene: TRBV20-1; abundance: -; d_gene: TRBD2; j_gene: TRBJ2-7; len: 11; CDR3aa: CSAPRGDEQYF; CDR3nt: TGCAGTGCTCCCCGGGGGGACGAGCAGTACTTC
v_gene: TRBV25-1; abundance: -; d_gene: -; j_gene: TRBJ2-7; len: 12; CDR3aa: CASSEDGVEQYF; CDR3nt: TGTGCCAGCAGTGAAGACGGCGTCGAGCAGTACTTC
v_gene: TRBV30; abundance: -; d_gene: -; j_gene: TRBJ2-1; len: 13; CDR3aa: CAWSVARYNEQFF; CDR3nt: TGTGCCTGGAGTGTAGCCAGATACAATGAGCAGTTCTTC
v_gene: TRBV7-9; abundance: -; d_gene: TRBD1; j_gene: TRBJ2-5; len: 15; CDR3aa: CASRPLGTEGKTQYF; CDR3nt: TGTGCCAGCAGACCTCTGGGGACAGAGGGAAAGACCCAGTACTTC
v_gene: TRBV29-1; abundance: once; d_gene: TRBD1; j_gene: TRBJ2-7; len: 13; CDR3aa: CSVNVTGSGEQYF; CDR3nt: TGCAGCGTTAATGTGACAGGGAGCGGCGAGCAGTACTTC
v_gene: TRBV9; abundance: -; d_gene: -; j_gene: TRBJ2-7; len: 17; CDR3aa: CASSADPNWPAAYEQYF; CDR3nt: TGTGCCAGCAGCGCTGACCCCAACTGGCCGGCAGCCTACGAGCAGTACTTC
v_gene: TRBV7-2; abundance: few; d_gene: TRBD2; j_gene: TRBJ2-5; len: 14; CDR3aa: CASSSGGGRETQYF; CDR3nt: TGTGCCAGCAGCAGCGGGGGGGGTCGGGAGACCCAGTACTTC
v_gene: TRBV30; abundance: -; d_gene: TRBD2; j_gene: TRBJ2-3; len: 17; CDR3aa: CAWSPPGSGGYADTQYF; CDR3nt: TGTGCCTGGAGTCCCCCAGGCAGCGGGGGTTACGCAGATACGCAGTATTTT
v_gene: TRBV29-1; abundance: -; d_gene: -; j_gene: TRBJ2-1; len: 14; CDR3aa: CSVERQSSYNEQFF; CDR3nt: TGCAGCGTTGAACGGCAAAGCTCCTACAATGAGCAGTTCTTC
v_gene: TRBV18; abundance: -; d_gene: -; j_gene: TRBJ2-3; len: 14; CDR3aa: CASSPLDTSDTQYF; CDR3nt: TGTGCCAGCTCACCCTTGGACACCTCAGATACGCAGTATTTT
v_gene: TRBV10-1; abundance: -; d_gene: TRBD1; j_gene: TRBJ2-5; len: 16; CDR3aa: CASSEWGQGGLETQYF; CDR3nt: TGCGCCAGCAGTGAGTGGGGACAGGGAGGTCTAGAGACCCAGTACTTC
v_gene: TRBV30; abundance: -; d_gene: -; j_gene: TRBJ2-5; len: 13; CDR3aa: CAWAMGIQETQYF; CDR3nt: TGTGCCTGGGCGATGGGGATCCAAGAGACCCAGTACTTC
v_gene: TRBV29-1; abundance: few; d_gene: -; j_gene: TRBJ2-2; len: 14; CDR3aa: CSGTGGSATGELFF; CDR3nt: TGCAGCGGAACTGGTGGCAGCGCCACCGGGGAGCTGTTTTTT
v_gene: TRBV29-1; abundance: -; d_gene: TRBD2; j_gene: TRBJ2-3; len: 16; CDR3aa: CSVLGPTSGSTDTQYF; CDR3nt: TGCAGCGTCCTAGGCCCGACTAGCGGGAGCACAGATACGCAGTATTTT
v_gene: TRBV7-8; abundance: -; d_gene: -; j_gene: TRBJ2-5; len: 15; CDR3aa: CASSLGSLGRETQYF; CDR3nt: TGTGCCAGCAGCTTAGGTAGCCTTGGGCGGGAGACCCAGTACTTC
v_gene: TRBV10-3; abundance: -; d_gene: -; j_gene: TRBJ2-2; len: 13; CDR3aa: CAISEFIAGELFF; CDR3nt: TGTGCCATCAGTGAGTTTATCGCCGGGGAGCTGTTTTTT
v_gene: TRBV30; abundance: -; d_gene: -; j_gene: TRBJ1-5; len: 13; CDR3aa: CAWSPRWDQPQHF; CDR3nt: TGTGCCTGGAGTCCTCGATGGGATCAGCCCCAGCATTTT
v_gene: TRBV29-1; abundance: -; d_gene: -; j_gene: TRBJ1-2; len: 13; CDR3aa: CSVPSGVRRSYTF; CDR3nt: TGCAGCGTCCCTTCAGGGGTCCGGAGGAGCTACACCTTC
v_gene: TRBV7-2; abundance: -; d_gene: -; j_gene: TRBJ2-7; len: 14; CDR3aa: CASSPTTGSYEQYF; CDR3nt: TGTGCCAGCAGCCCCACCACAGGGTCCTACGAGCAGTACTTC
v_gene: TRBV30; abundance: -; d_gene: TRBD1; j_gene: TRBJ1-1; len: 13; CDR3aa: CAWINTGGTEAFF; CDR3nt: TGTGCCTGGATCAACACAGGGGGCACTGAAGCTTTCTTT
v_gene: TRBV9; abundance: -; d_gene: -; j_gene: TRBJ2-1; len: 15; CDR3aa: CASSVGQGSMIEQFF; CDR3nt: TGTGCCAGCAGCGTAGGCCAGGGGAGCATGATAGAGCAGTTCTTC
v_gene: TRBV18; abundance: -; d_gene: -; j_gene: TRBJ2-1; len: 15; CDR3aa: CASSPQGEAYNEQFF; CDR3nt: TGTGCCAGCTCACCACAGGGGGAGGCCTACAATGAGCAGTTCTTC
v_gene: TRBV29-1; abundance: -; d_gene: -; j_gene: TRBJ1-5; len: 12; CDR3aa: CSVGSAGVSQHF; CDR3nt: TGCAGCGTTGGTTCCGCTGGGGTGTCCCAGCATTTT
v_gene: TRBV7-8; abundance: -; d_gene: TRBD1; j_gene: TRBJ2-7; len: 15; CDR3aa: CASSLRRDRGHEQYF; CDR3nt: TGTGCCAGCAGCTTACGGAGGGACAGGGGTCACGAGCAGTACTTC
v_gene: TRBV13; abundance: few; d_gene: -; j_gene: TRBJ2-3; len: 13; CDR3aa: CASSLVGADTQYF; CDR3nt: TGTGCCAGCAGCTTAGTGGGAGCAGATACGCAGTATTTT
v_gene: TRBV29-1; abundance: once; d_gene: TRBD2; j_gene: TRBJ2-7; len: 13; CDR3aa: CSVSNRGVQEQYF; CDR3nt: TGCAGCGTGTCAAATCGGGGGGTGCAGGAGCAGTACTTC
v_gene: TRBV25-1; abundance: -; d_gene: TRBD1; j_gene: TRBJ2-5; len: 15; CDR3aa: CASSSPGQGGKTQYF; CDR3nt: TGTGCCAGCAGTTCCCCGGGACAGGGGGGAAAGACCCAGTACTTC
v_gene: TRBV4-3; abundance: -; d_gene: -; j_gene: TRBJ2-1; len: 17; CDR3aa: CASSQEKTPGVPYEQFF; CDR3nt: TGCGCCAGCAGCCAAGAAAAGACGCCAGGTGTTCCCTATGAGCAGTTCTTC
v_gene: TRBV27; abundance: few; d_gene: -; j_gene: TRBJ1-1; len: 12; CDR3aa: CASTATVAEAFF; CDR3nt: TGTGCCAGCACCGCGACAGTGGCTGAAGCTTTCTTT
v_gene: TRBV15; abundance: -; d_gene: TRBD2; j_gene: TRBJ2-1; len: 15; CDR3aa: CATTVSGGIYNEQFF; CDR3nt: TGTGCCACCACCGTTAGCGGGGGGATTTACAATGAGCAGTTCTTC
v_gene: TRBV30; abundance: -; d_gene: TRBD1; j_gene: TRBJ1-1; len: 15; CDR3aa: CAWGRSPQGETEAFF; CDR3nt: TGTGCCTGGGGTCGGAGTCCCCAGGGGGAAACTGAAGCTTTCTTT
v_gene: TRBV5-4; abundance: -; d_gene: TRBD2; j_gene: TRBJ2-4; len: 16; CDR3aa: CASRYGGAESKNIQYF; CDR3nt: TGTGCCAGCAGATACGGGGGGGCCGAATCCAAAAACATTCAGTACTTC
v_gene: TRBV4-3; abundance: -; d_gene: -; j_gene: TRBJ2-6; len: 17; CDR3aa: CASSQGGHGSGANVLTF; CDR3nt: TGCGCCAGCAGCCAAGGAGGCCACGGATCTGGGGCCAACGTCCTGACTTTC
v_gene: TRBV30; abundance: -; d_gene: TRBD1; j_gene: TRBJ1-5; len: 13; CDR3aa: CAFGQGWDQPQHF; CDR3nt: TGTGCCTTCGGACAGGGATGGGATCAGCCCCAGCATTTT
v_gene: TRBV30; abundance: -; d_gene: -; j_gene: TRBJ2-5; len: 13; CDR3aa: CAWSVNLQETQYF; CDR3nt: TGTGCCTGGAGTGTGAACTTACAAGAGACCCAGTACTTC
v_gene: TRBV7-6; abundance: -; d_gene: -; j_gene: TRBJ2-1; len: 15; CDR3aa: CASSSGGGSYNEQFF; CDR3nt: TGTGCCAGCAGCTCCGGGGGAGGCTCCTACAATGAGCAGTTCTTC
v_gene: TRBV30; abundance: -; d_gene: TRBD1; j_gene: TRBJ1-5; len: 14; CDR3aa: CAWSVLQGDQPQHF; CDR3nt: TGTGCCTGGAGTGTACTACAGGGGGATCAGCCCCAGCATTTT
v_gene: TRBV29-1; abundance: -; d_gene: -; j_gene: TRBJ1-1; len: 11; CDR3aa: CSVAVNTEAFF; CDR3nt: TGCAGCGTTGCAGTGAACACTGAAGCTTTCTTT
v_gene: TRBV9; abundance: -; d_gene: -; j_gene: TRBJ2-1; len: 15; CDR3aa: CASSVGPDHYNEQFF; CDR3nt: TGTGCCAGCAGCGTAGGGCCGGATCACTACAATGAGCAGTTCTTC
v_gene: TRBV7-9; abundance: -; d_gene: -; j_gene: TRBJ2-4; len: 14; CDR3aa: CASSLGLAKNIQYF; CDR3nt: TGTGCCAGCAGCCTCGGGTTGGCCAAAAACATTCAGTACTTC